This T cell receptor (beta chain) originates from a study of response to subunit inactivated influenza vaccine. Points from the study as a whole: It was suggested by the authors that few new T cells are recruited by each seasonal influenza vaccination.

The V gene end was trimmed by 5 bases and the J gene end by 5 bases; junction bases not matched to a gene: 14. CDR1 is ENHRY, CDR2 SYGVKD, per germline. This CDR3 region has 16 residues. This clonotype was seen a few times. The antigen remains undetermined. TCRdb passed the RT-PCR reads through MiXCR, listing each CDR3 protein once. Among 300,000 to 350,000 distinct CDR3 sequences listed, roughly a fifth were seen once. The starting material was PBMCs from blood, obtained 21 months after vaccination. The receptor's source is a man in his fifties or sixties who received an inactivated influenza vaccine. The J gene is TRBJ2-7, the V gene TRBV10-3; 8 nucleotides align to TRBD2. The CDR3 loop reads CAISSGTRSMVDEQYF. CDR3 in DNA: TGTGCCATCAGTTCCGGGACTAGATCGATGGTCGACGAGCAGTACTTC.